This note documents a single T cell receptor (beta chain) sequence. Its specificity is not known. Samples had at least 6 million PBMCs isolated from them. This sample was included in a study of blood T cells in healthy people across ages. Study observations and caveats: Naive T cell percentage by flow cytometry tracked strongly with beta diversity.

A sample-barcoded 5' primer and a J-beta primer mix were used in a second PCR of roughly 7 to 11 cycles. TCRdb reprocessed the 5' RACE reads with MiXCR, giving one entry per CDR3 protein. Of over a million distinct CDR3 sequences in the sample, roughly 59% were seen once. The germline V and J ends were trimmed by 10 bases and 6 bases, with 11 bases remaining between them. Germline loops: CDR1 WNHNN, CDR2 SYGVQD (reference sequence). CDR3 length: 11 amino acids. Sequenced input: blood. The chain links TRBV10-1 to TRBJ2-3, with D hard to call. The TCR sequence derives from a young man in good health. The CDR3 sequence is CATGGVDTQYF. The DNA of the CDR3 is TGCGCCACTGGTGGGGTGGATACGCAGTATTTT.